Presented here are 24 T cell receptor beta chains from one specimen sequenced in a study of response to subunit inactivated influenza vaccine. Using its own MiXCR run on the RT-PCR reads, TCRdb lists one record per CDR3 protein. Of about 780,000 distinct CDR3 sequences listed, about 18% are singletons. The source material was PBMCs from blood, sampled 5 days after vaccination. These receptors originate from a man between 50 and 59 years old who received an inactivated influenza vaccine.

This clonotype has only a few counts. The CDR3 DNA follows: TGTGCCAGCACCCCCGGCGTTGGGGGGCAAGAGACCCAGTACTTC. Amino acids: CASTPGVGGQETQYF. The chain uses TRBV7-9 and TRBJ2-5, with D maybe TRBD2 (6 bases). The germline V gene encodes CDR1 SEHNR and CDR2 FQNEAQ (reference sequence). The CDR3 length is 15 residues. The V and J ends lost 7 bases and 2 bases respectively, with 17 bases between them.

This clonotype was picked up a small number of times. The V and J genes are TRBV29-1 and TRBJ2-7, with 10 bases matching TRBD1. CDR3 length equals 13 residues. Trimming removed 4 bases from V and 1 base from J; junction bases left unmatched: 1. Germline values: CDR1 SQVTM, CDR2 ANQGSEA. The CDR3 is CSVADRGSYEQYF. The CDR3 coding sequence is TGCAGCGTTGCGGACAGGGGGTCCTACGAGCAGTACTTC.

The chain couples TRBV7-3 to TRBJ2-7; the match to TRBD2 covers 10 bases. Losses at the gene ends were 1 base for V and 5 bases for J; bases not matched to a gene: 5. This CDR3 comprises 15 residues. Germline V gene lookup returns CDR1 SGHTA and CDR2 FQGTGA. The CDR3 region has the DNA TGTGCCAGCAGCTTAAGTTCTAGCGGGAGCAACGAGCAGTACTTC. Translation: CASSLSSSGSNEQYF.

This chain links TRBV10-3 with TRBJ2-1; 8 nucleotides align to TRBD2. The V gene end was trimmed by 8 bases and the J gene end by 6 bases; junction bases not matched to a gene: 6. The CDR3 is 13 residues long. Germline V gives CDR1 ENHRY, CDR2 SYGVKD. DNA of the CDR3: TGTGCCATCGGGGGACTAGGGGGCAATGAGCAGTTCTTC. Amino acid sequence: CAIGGLGGNEQFF.

V is TRBV30 and J is TRBJ1-3, with D unclear. The CDR3 covers 14 residues. Trimming removed 1 base from V and 1 base from J, with 8 bases in between. The germline V gene encodes CDR1 GTSNPN and CDR2 SVGIG (reference sequence). CDR3 residues: CAWSASGSGNTIYF. CDR3 DNA sequence: TGTGCCTGGAGTGCGTCGGGGTCTGGAAACACCATATATTTT.

This clonotype has only a few counts. The chain carries TRBV20-1 and TRBJ2-2, with 7 bases that match TRBD1. CDR3 length: 15 residues. J gave up 0 bases and V 4 bases, and 5 bases lay outside the gene matches. Germline assignment: CDR1 DFQATT and CDR2 SNEGSKA (reference sequence). The CDR3 DNA sequence: TGCAGTGCTAAGGACAGGTCACCGAACACCGGGGAGCTGTTTTTT. Protein: CSAKDRSPNTGELFF.

This clonotype was counted ten times or more. The chain employs TRBV4-1 and TRBJ2-1; 8 bases line up with TRBD2. Germline assignment: CDR1 MGHRA and CDR2 YSYEKL. The CDR3 runs 11 residues. Trimming at V came to 6 bases and at J to 10 bases, leaving 2 bases not matched to a gene. CDR3: CASRTSGEQFF. CDR3 sequence (DNA): TGCGCCAGCAGAACTAGCGGCGAGCAGTTCTTC.

The rearrangement links TRBV20-1 to TRBJ2-1; 7 bases line up with TRBD2. This CDR3 spans 16 amino acids. Germline V gene sequence: CDR1 DFQATT, CDR2 SNEGSKA (reference sequence). Losses at the gene ends were 0 bases for V and 1 base for J; bases not matched to a gene: 6. CDR3 in amino acids: CSARDKGGPSYNEQFF. DNA for the CDR3: TGCAGTGCTAGAGATAAGGGAGGGCCTTCCTACAATGAGCAGTTCTTC.

This chain uses TRBV28 with TRBJ2-2; D may be TRBD2 (5 bases). The germline gives CDR1 MDHEN, CDR2 SYDVKM. V lost 5 bases and J 6 bases, leaving 16 bases between the germline ends. The CDR3 loop spans 15 amino acids. CDR3 residues: CASSPEGGSAGELFF. The CDR3 DNA sequence: TGTGCCAGCAGTCCAGAGGGTGGGTCGGCCGGGGAGCTGTTTTTT.

This clonotype appeared a few times. The chain joins TRBV7-9 to TRBJ2-1; 8 bases map to TRBD2. V dropped 1 base and J dropped 14; count of bases not matched to a gene: 4. The germline gives CDR1 SEHNR, CDR2 FQNEAQ (reference sequence). The CDR3 covers 12 residues. CDR3 loop: CASSLGGTREFF. The DNA of the CDR3 is TGTGCCAGCAGCTTAGGTGGGACTAGGGAGTTCTTC. Drawing the rest from reference TRBV7-9 and TRBJ2-1, the complete variable domain is DTGVSQNPRHKITKRGQNVTFRCDPISEHNRLYWYRQTLGQGPEFLTYFQNEAQLEKSRLLSDRFSAERPKGSFSTLEIQRTEQGDSAMYLCASSLGGTREFFGPGTRLTVL.

The V call is TRBV11-1, the J call TRBJ2-1; possibly TRBD2 for D (5 bases). Germline CDR1 is SGHAT and CDR2 is FQDESV (reference sequence). This CDR3 is 15 amino acids long. Trimming left V 5 bases short and J 2 bases short, with 13 bases between. DNA of the CDR3: TGTGCCAGCAGCAGGGAGAAGGGTACCTACAATGAGCAGTTCTTC. It is translated as CASSREKGTYNEQFF. Filled out from reference TRBV11-1 and TRBJ2-1, the complete variable domain reads EAEVAQSPRYKITEKSQAVAFWCDPISGHATLYWYRQILGQGPELLVQFQDESVVDDSQLPKDRFSAERLKGVDSTLKIQPAELGDSAMYLCASSREKGTYNEQFFGPGTRLTVL.

The J gene is TRBJ2-1, the V gene TRBV18, with D hard to call. Germline-derived CDR1 and CDR2 are KGHSH and LQKENI. The CDR3 totals 14 residues. V gave up 6 bases and J gave up 0 bases, with 9 bases separating them. CDR3 nucleotide sequence: TGTGCCAGCTCGGTCAGCAGCTCCTACAATGAGCAGTTCTTC. This gives the protein CASSVSSSYNEQFF. The full variable domain, completed using reference TRBV18 and TRBJ2-1, is NAGVMQNPRHLVRRRGQEARLRCSPMKGHSHVYWYRQLPEEGLKFMVYLQKENIIDESGMPKERFSAEFPKEGPSILRIQQVVRGDSAAYFCASSVSSSYNEQFFGPGTRLTVL.

Only a few counts were recorded for this clonotype. The chain uses TRBV4-2 and TRBJ1-2, with 7 bases lining up with TRBD1. Trimming took 4 bases from V and 8 from J; bases not matched to a gene: 7. CDR1 and CDR2 (germline): LGHNA, YNFKEQ. This CDR3 comprises 13 residues. CDR3 sequence (DNA): TGTGCCAGCAGCCTAGGACAGGAACCCGGCTACACCTTC. The encoded protein is CASSLGQEPGYTF.

This chain connects TRBV12-3 or TRBV12-4 to TRBJ2-1; D is possibly TRBD2 (6 bases). The CDR3 sequence is 13 residues long. V lost 8 bases and J lost 9, with 17 bases in between. The CDR3, as DNA: TGTGCCAGCCGACGGACTAACCCGGGTGAGCAGTTCTTC. It specifies CASRRTNPGEQFF.

Many counts were recorded for this clonotype. The chain joins TRBV10-2 to TRBJ2-5; D call uncertain. Germline V gene sequence: CDR1 WSHSY, CDR2 SAAADI. V lost 0 bases and J lost 5, with 4 bases in between. The CDR3 has 12 residues. The CDR3 spells CASSESGETQYF. CDR3 DNA: TGCGCCAGCAGTGAGTCGGGGGAGACCCAGTACTTC.

This clonotype has at least ten counts. V and J are TRBV20-1 and TRBJ2-5; 9 nucleotides match TRBD2. V lost 0 bases, J lost 2 bases, and 7 bases stayed unmatched. Germline loops: CDR1 DFQATT, CDR2 SNEGSKA (reference sequence). The CDR3 runs to 16 residues. The CDR3 loop reads CSARDLSSGTQETQYF. As DNA, the CDR3 is TGCAGTGCTAGAGATCTGTCTAGCGGGACACAAGAGACCCAGTACTTC.

The table lists this clonotype with a few counts. The genes are TRBV20-1 and TRBJ2-1; D may correspond to TRBD1 or TRBD2 (6 bases each). The CDR3 runs 15 residues. V was shortened by 5 bases and J by 0 bases, with 14 bases between the two germline ends. Germline V CDR1 and CDR2: DFQATT, SNEGSKA (reference sequence). The CDR3 DNA follows: TGCAGTGCTCACCTAGGGGGGAGCTCCTACAATGAGCAGTTCTTC. Protein sequence: CSAHLGGSSYNEQFF.

The rearrangement joins TRBV15 to TRBJ1-3, with a weak D call TRBD1 (6 bases). The CDR3 extends over 13 amino acids. V gave up 5 bases and J gave up 3 bases, with 8 bases separating them. The germline V gene encodes CDR1 LNHNV and CDR2 YYDKDF (reference sequence). CDR3 in DNA: TGTGCCACCAGCGCAGGGGTTGGAAACACCATATATTTT. This sequence encodes CATSAGVGNTIYF.

This clonotype was seen only a few times. The V and J genes are TRBV6-2 or TRBV6-3 and TRBJ2-3; 11 nucleotides match TRBD1. Germline values: CDR1 MNHEY, CDR2 SVGEGT. CDR3 length: 15 residues. V trimming: 7 bases; J trimming: 4 bases; junction bases outside the gene matches: 7. CDR3 sequence reads: CASTWRTGGSDTQYF. The CDR3 nucleotides are TGTGCCAGCACCTGGAGGACAGGGGGCTCAGATACGCAGTATTTT.

The sample holds many counts of this clonotype. The rearrangement joins TRBV20-1 to TRBJ1-6; D is undetermined. Germline CDR1 is DFQATT and CDR2 is SNEGSKA (reference sequence). With 5 bases removed from V and 9 bases from J, the gap between germline ends came to 14 bases. The CDR3 runs 13 residues. CDR3 loop: CSAPPTLLSPLHF. DNA for the CDR3: TGCAGTGCTCCTCCCACCCTCCTTTCACCCCTCCACTTT.

This chain connects TRBV27 to TRBJ2-5, with 7 bases that match TRBD2. Trimming at V came to 5 bases and at J to 5 bases, leaving 5 bases not matched to a gene. CDR3 size: 13 residues. Germline assignment: CDR1 MNHEY and CDR2 SMNVEV (reference sequence). The CDR3 DNA is TGTGCCAGCAGTCAGACTAGCCAGGAGACCCAGTACTTC. This encodes CASSQTSQETQYF.

This clonotype has a handful of counts. V and J are TRBV7-2 and TRBJ2-1; D not resolved. V shed 3 bases and J shed 4 bases, with 7 bases lying between them. CDR1 SGHTA and CDR2 FQGNSA come from the germline V gene. The CDR3 runs 13 residues. The CDR3 sequence: CASSFPKYNEQFF. The CDR3 DNA follows: TGTGCCAGCAGCTTTCCCAAATACAATGAGCAGTTCTTC. Full variable domain (rest looked up from reference TRBV7-2 and TRBJ2-1): GAGVSQSPSNKVTEKGKDVELRCDPISGHTALYWYRQSLGQGLEFLIYFQGNSAPDKSGLPSDRFSAERTGGSVSTLTIQRTQQEDSAVYLCASSFPKYNEQFFGPGTRLTVL.

In its sample, this clonotype was seen a few times. As the CDR3 is not closed by the conserved phenylalanine or tryptophan, this likely results from a read error. No DNA is shown, since the ends of the CDR3 on it are uncertain; the CDR3 is the one TCRdb lists. The rearrangement uses TRBV20-1 and TRBJ2-7. Germline V gene sequence: CDR1 DFQATT, CDR2 SNEGSKA (reference sequence). From its first to its last residue, the CDR3 has 8 amino acids. The CDR3 is CSAFRPTI.

The V gene is TRBV6-2 or TRBV6-3, the J gene TRBJ1-4; the D is unclear. Germline V gene sequence: CDR1 MNHEY, CDR2 SVGEGT. The CDR3 covers 12 residues. With 6 bases removed from V and 8 bases from J, the gap between germline ends came to 10 bases. The CDR3 sequence: CASSQDAEKLFF. Here the CDR3 DNA reads TGTGCCAGCAGCCAGGACGCAGAAAAACTGTTTTTT.